The 5 T cell receptor beta chains below all came from one sample that was sequenced in a study of CD8 T cells in Susac syndrome. Random hexamers primed reverse transcription of roughly 0.5 to 1 ug RNA. TCRdb itself ran the immunoSEQ multiplex PCR reads through MiXCR, one entry per CDR3 protein. The sample contains 200,000 or so distinct CDR3 sequences, approximately 96% of which appear only once. Source material: CD4+ T cells from PBMCs. The receptors here all came from a human donor with multiple sclerosis.

The chain combines TRBV30 with TRBJ1-3; 10 nucleotides line up with TRBD1. This CDR3 has 15 amino acids. J gave up 4 bases and V 0 bases, and 3 bases lay outside the gene matches. CDR1 is GTSNPN and CDR2 is SVGIG in the germline V gene (reference sequence). The CDR3 is CAWSVGTGVGNTIYF. The CDR3, as DNA: TGTGCCTGGAGTGTCGGGACAGGGGTCGGAAACACCATATATTTT.

V and J are TRBV3-1 and TRBJ2-1, with TRBD1 matching 8 bases. V lost 2 bases and J lost 7; bases outside the gene matches: 4. Looked up from germline, CDR1 is LGHDT and CDR2 is YNNKEL (reference sequence). The CDR3 contains 14 residues. CDR3 sequence reads: CASSQSRTGNEQFF. In nucleotides, the CDR3 is TGTGCCAGCAGCCAATCCCGGACAGGGAATGAGCAGTTCTTC.

The gene calls are TRBV23-1 and TRBJ1-2, with TRBD1 matching 7 bases. TRBV23-1 is treated as an ORF (open reading frame) with a function not yet certain. V lost 4 bases, J lost 3 bases, and 14 bases stayed unmatched. The CDR3 is 17 amino acids. The CDR3 region has the DNA TGCGCCAGCAGTCTCCCCGGCGGACAGGTGGAGTACTATGGCTACACCTTC. Protein: CASSLPGGQVEYYGYTF.

The chain employs TRBV24-1 and TRBJ2-5; D not resolved. This CDR3 is 15 amino acids long. V lost 4 bases to trimming and J lost 5 bases, with 16 bases between them. CDR1 is KGHDR and CDR2 is SFDVKD in the germline V gene. CDR3 region: CATSDPGKSTETQYF. DNA of the CDR3: TGTGCCACCAGTGACCCAGGAAAGTCTACGGAGACCCAGTACTTC.

The chain employs TRBV12-3 or TRBV12-4 and TRBJ1-2; D is undetermined. The CDR3 has 12 residues. Trimming pared 2 bases from V and 4 bases from J, leaving 5 bases between. CDR3: CASSLRIYGYTF. DNA of the CDR3: TGTGCCAGCAGTTTAAGGATCTATGGCTACACCTTC.